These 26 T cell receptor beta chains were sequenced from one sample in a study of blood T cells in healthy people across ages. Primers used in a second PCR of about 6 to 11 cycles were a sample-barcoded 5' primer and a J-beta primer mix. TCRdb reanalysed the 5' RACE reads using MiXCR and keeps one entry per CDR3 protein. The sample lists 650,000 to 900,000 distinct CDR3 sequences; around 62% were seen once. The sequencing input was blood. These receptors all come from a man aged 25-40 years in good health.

The DNA for the CDR3 is TGCAGTGCTAGTTTGGTAACTGGAAACACCATATATTTT. Translated, it gives CSASLVTGNTIYF. The V call is TRBV20-1, the J call TRBJ1-3; D gene unclear. There are 13 residues in the CDR3. V lost 3 bases and J 2 bases, leaving 8 bases between the germline ends. Germline-derived CDR1 and CDR2 are DFQATT and SNEGSKA (reference sequence).

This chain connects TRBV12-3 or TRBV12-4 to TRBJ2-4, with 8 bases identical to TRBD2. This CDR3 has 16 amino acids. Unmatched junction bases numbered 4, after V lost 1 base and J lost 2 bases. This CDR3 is CASSLGLASTKNIQYF. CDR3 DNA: TGTGCCAGCAGTTTAGGACTAGCGTCGACCAAAAACATTCAGTACTTC.

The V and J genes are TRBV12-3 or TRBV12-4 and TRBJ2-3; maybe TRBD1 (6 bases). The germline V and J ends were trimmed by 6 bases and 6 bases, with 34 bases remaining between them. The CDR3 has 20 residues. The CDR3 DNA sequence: TGTGCCAGCAGCCCACCTAGAGGGCCGGGACAAGTATTCCAGGGGGATACGCAGTATTTT. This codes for CASSPPRGPGQVFQGDTQYF.

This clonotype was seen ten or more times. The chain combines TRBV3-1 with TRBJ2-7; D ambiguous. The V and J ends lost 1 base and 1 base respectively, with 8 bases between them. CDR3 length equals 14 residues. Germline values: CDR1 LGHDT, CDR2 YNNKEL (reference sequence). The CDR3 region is CASSQGRQSYEQYF. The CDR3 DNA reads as TGTGCCAGCAGCCAAGGTCGTCAGTCCTACGAGCAGTACTTC.

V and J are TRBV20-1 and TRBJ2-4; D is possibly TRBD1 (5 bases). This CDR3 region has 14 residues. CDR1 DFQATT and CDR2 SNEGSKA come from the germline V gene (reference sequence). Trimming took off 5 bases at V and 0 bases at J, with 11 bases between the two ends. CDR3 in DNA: TGCAGTGCTGAAACGACAGTAGCCAAAAACATTCAGTACTTC. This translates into CSAETTVAKNIQYF.

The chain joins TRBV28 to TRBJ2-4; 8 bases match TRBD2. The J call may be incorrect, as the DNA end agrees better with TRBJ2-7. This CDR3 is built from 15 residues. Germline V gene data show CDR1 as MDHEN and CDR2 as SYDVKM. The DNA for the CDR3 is TGTGCCAGCAGTACTCCCCGGGGGGGGTGGAGCGAGCAGTACTTC. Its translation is CASSTPRGGWSEQYF.

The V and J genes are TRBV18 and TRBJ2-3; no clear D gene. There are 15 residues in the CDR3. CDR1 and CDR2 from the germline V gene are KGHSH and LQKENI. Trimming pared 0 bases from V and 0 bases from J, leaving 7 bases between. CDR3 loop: CASSPPQTSTDTQYF. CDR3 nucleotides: TGTGCCAGCTCACCACCCCAGACAAGCACAGATACGCAGTATTTT.

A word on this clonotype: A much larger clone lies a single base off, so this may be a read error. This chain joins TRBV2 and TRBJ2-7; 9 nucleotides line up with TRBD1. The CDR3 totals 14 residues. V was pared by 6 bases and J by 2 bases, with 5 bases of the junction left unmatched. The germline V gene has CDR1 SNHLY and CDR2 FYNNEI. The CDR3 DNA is TGTGCCAGCAGGTCCGGGACAGGGCCCTACGAGCAGTACTTC. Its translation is CASRSGTGPYEQYF.

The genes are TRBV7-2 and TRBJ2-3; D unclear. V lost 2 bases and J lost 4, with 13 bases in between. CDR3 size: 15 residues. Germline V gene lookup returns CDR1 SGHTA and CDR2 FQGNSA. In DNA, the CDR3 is TGTGCCAGCAGCTTATTAAGACCGTGGGCAGATACGCAGTATTTT. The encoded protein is CASSLLRPWADTQYF.

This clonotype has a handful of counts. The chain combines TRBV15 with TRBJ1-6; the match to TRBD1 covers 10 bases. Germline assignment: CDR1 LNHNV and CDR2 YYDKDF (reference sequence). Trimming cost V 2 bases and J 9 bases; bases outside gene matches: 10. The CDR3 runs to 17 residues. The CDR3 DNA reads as TGTGCCACCAGCAGACCTAGGACAGGGGGGTCGAGTTCACCCCTCCACTTT. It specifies CATSRPRTGGSSSPLHF.

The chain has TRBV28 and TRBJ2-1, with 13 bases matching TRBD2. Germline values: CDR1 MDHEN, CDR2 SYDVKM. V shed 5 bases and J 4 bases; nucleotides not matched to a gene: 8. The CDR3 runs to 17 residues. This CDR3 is CASSLTSGGTKYNEQFF. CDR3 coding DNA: TGTGCCAGCAGTCTGACTAGCGGGGGGACCAAATACAATGAGCAGTTCTTC.

Here the CDR3 reads CASKNPGTGSYEQYF. In DNA form, the CDR3 reads TGTGCCAGCAAGAACCCCGGGACAGGGTCCTACGAGCAGTACTTC. V and J are TRBV7-8 and TRBJ2-7, with 9 bases that match TRBD1. Germline loops: CDR1 SGHVS, CDR2 FQNEAQ. After removal of 7 bases from V and 1 base from J, the junction contained 8 bases not matched to a gene. The CDR3 has 15 amino acids.

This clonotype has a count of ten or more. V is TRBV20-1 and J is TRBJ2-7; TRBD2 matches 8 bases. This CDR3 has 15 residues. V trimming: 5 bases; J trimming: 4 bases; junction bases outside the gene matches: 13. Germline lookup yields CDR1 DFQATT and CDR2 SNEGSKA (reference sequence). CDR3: CSASHPGLGYYEQYF. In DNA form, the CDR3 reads TGCAGTGCTTCACATCCGGGACTAGGCTATTACGAGCAGTACTTC.

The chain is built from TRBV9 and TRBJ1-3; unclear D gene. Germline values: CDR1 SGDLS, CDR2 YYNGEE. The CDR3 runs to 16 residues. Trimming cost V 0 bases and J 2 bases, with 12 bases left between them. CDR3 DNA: TGTGCCAGCAGCGTAGAGGTAGGAAATACTGGAAACACCATATATTTT. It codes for CASSVEVGNTGNTIYF. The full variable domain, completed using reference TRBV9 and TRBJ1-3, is DSGVTQTPKHLITATGQRVTLRCSPRSGDLSVYWYQQSLDQGLQFLIQYYNGEERAKGNILERFSAQQFPDLHSELNLSSLELGDSALYFCASSVEVGNTGNTIYFGEGSWLTVV.

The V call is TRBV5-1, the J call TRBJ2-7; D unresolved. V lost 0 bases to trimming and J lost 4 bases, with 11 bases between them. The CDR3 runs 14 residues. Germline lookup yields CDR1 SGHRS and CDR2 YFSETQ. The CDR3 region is CASSLVENPYEQYF. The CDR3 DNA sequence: TGCGCCAGCAGCTTGGTTGAGAATCCATACGAGCAGTACTTC.

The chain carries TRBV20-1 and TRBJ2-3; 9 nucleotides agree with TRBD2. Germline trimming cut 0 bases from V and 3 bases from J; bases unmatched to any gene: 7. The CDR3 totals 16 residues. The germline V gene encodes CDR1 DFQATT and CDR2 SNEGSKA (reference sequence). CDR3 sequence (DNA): TGCAGTGCTAGAGATCCGCGGACTAGCGCAACAGATACGCAGTATTTT. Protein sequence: CSARDPRTSATDTQYF.

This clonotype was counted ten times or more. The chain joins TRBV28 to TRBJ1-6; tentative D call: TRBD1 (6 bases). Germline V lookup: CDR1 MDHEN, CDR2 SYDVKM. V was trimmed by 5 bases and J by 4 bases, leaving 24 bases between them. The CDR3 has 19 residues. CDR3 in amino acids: CASSPTGTWISDYNSPLHF. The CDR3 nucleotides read TGTGCCAGCAGTCCCACCGGGACATGGATATCTGATTATAATTCACCCCTCCACTTT.

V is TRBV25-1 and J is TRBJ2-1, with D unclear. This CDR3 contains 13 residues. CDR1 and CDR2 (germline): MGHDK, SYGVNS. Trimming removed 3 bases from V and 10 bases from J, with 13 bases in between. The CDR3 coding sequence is TGTGCCAGCAGTGAGCCGCCCTCGCGAGAGCAGTTCTTC. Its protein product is CASSEPPSREQFF.

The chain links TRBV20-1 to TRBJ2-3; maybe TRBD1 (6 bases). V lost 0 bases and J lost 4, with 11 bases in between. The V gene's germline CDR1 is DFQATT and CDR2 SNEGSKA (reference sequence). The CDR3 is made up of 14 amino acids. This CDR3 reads CSARDSGDPDTQYF. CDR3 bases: TGCAGTGCTAGAGATTCAGGGGACCCAGATACGCAGTATTTT.

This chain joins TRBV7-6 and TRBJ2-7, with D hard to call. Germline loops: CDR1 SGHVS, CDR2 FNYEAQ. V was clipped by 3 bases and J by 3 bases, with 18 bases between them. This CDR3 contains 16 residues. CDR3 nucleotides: TGTGCCAGCAGCTTTGATTTTTCTGACTCTTTCTACGAGCAGTACTTC. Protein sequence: CASSFDFSDSFYEQYF.

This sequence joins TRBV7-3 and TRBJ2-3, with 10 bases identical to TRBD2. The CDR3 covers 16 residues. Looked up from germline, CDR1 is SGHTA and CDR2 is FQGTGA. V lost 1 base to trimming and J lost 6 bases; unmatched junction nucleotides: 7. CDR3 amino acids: CASSLSPSGGSDTQYF. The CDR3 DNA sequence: TGTGCCAGCAGCTTAAGCCCTAGCGGGGGTTCGGATACGCAGTATTTT.

CDR3 residues: CSAPGQGFYEQYF. The CDR3 region has the DNA TGCAGTGCACCGGGACAGGGGTTCTACGAGCAGTACTTC. The V call is TRBV20-1, the J call TRBJ2-7, with 10 nucleotides matching TRBD1. J gave up 3 bases and V 6 bases, and 5 bases lay outside the gene matches. The CDR3 sequence is 13 residues long. Germline CDR1 is DFQATT and CDR2 is SNEGSKA (reference sequence).

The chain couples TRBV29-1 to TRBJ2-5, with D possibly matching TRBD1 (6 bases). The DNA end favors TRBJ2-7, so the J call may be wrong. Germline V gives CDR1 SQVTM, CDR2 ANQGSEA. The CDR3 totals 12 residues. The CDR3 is CSVGKTGYEQYF. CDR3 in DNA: TGCAGCGTTGGAAAGACAGGCTACGAGCAGTACTTC.

In DNA form, the CDR3 reads TGTGCCAGCAGTTTACTGTCCTCGCAAGAGACCCAGTACTTC. Protein sequence: CASSLLSSQETQYF. The chain uses TRBV27 and TRBJ2-5; D not resolved. Germline V CDR1 and CDR2: MNHEY, SMNVEV (reference sequence). Trimming left V 2 bases short and J 2 bases short, with 9 bases between. CDR3 size: 14 residues.

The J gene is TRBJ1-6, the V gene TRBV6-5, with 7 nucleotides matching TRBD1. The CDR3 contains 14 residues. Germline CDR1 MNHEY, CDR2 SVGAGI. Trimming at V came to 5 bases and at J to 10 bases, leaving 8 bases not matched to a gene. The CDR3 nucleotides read TGTGCCAGCAGTCCCGGGACAGTTCACTCACCCCTCCACTTT. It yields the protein CASSPGTVHSPLHF.

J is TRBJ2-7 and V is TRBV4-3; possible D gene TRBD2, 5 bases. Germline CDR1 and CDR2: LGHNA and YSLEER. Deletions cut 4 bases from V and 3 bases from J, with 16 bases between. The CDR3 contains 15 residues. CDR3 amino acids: CASSPGGYLHYEQYF. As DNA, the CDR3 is TGCGCCAGCAGCCCAGGCGGGTACTTGCACTACGAGCAGTACTTC.